Listed here are 9 T cell receptor beta chains from one sample, sequenced in a study of CXCR3-negative and CXCR3-positive naive CD8 T cells. Study-level findings and limits: Against CXCR3-negative naive cells, CXCR3-positive naive cells showed more hydrophobic TRB CDR3s.

UMI labels and 5' RACE were used to prepare the TRB cDNA libraries. TCRdb re-called the 5' RACE reads, yielding one record per CDR3 amino acid sequence without DNA. The data show 65,000 to 75,000 distinct CDR3 sequences, and the top ten clones hold around 0.7%. Their specific antigens are unknown. The material sequenced was naive CXCR3+ CD8+ T cells from blood. As to subset: CD45RO-CCR7+CD27+CD95- naive CD8+ T cells expressing CXCR3 (TNR3+). The receptors come from a human donor in good health. Some clones in this sample may be carry-over from other donors' samples.

The J gene is TRBJ2-7, the V gene TRBV29-1; TCRdb proposes TRBD1, but this gene call is untestable without DNA. This CDR3 region has 12 residues. Germline values: CDR1 SQVTM, CDR2 ANQGSEA. The CDR3: CSVEGQNYEQYF.

V is TRBV7-3 and J is TRBJ2-2. This CDR3 is 14 amino acids long. Germline CDR1 is SGHTA and CDR2 is FQGTGA. The CDR3 is CASSLGFDTGELFF.

The genes are TRBV29-1 and TRBJ2-5. Per germline, CDR1 SQVTM and CDR2 ANQGSEA. The CDR3 contains 15 residues. This chain's CDR3 is CSVDGYGWTQETQYF.

The V gene is TRBV7-2, the J gene TRBJ1-1; TCRdb's D call of TRBD1 is untestable without DNA. This CDR3 comprises 15 residues. CDR1 is SGHTA and CDR2 is FQGNSA in the germline V gene. This chain's CDR3 is CASSLALGGNTEAFF.

The rearrangement joins TRBV3-1 to TRBJ2-3; TCRdb's assignment of TRBD1 cannot be checked, as there is no DNA. Germline assignment: CDR1 LGHDT and CDR2 YNNKEL (reference sequence). This CDR3 contains 17 residues. CDR3: CASSQEFGTRFGDTQYF.

The CDR3 loop is CSARDPYRGRDYGYTF. The chain links TRBV20-1 to TRBJ1-2; no DNA is available, so the TRBD1 call from TCRdb remains unchecked. From germline, CDR1 is DFQATT and CDR2 SNEGSKA (reference sequence). The CDR3 consists of 16 residues.

This rearrangement joins TRBV7-6 to TRBJ2-2. CDR3 length: 15 residues. Germline V gene sequence: CDR1 SGHVS, CDR2 FNYEAQ. CDR3 in amino acids: CASSLDFSNTGELFF.

The J gene is TRBJ2-1, the V gene TRBV29-1; lacking DNA, the TRBD2 call made by TCRdb goes unchecked. This CDR3 is 15 amino acids long. Germline V gene data show CDR1 as SQVTM and CDR2 as ANQGSEA. CDR3 loop: CSVYGLADSYNEQFF.

The V and J genes are TRBV7-9 and TRBJ2-7; the D call from TCRdb, TRBD2, cannot be confirmed without DNA. CDR1 is SEHNR and CDR2 is FQNEAQ in the germline V gene (reference sequence). The CDR3 runs 18 residues. The CDR3 here is CASSRGDGLPKGSYEQYF. The whole variable domain, filled in from reference TRBV7-9 and TRBJ2-7, reads DTGVSQNPRHKITKRGQNVTFRCDPISEHNRLYWYRQTLGQGPEFLTYFQNEAQLEKSRLLSDRFSAERPKGSFSTLEIQRTEQGDSAMYLCASSRGDGLPKGSYEQYFGPGTRLTVT.